One sample yielded the 18 T cell receptor beta chains listed below, sequenced in a study of OX40 agonist ivuxolimab in advanced cancers. Only in-frame clones appear in the TCRdb table, and some are missing; sequencing was by immunoSEQ multiplex PCR. This sample has approximately 60,000 clones, with roughly 82% found just once. The sequenced sample was CD4+ or CD8+ T cells sorted from blood, obtained in a trial of the OX40 agonist ivuxolimab. The receptors shown here come from an adult with an advanced solid tumor such as melanoma, head and neck, liver or kidney cancer.

The rearrangement joins TRBV6-6 to TRBJ1-2, with 7 positions matching TRBD1. The CDR3 has 14 amino acids. Germline V CDR1 and CDR2: MNHNY, SVGAGI (reference sequence). Trimming removed 2 bases from V and 0 bases from J; junction bases left unmatched: 0. In nucleotides, the CDR3 is TGTGCCAGCAGTTACGACAGGGCTAACTATGGCTACACCTTC. Translating it yields CASSYDRANYGYTF.

The V and J genes are TRBV6-5 and TRBJ1-1, with D perhaps TRBD1 (5 bases). The CDR3 is 16 residues long. Trimming cost V 0 bases and J 1 base, with 12 bases left between them. Germline CDR1 MNHEY, CDR2 SVGAGI. The CDR3 sequence is CASSYSTGGWNTEAFF. CDR3 nucleotides: TGTGCCAGCAGTTACTCGACGGGGGGTTGGAACACTGAAGCTTTCTTT.

This sequence joins TRBV10-2 and TRBJ2-3, with 8 bases fitting TRBD1. The CDR3 spans 13 residues. The V gene's germline CDR1 is WSHSY and CDR2 SAAADI. With 3 bases clipped from V and 8 bases from J, the junction kept 4 bases outside the gene matches. In DNA form, the CDR3 reads TGCGCCAGCAGTGAAACGACAGGGGCTACGCAGTATTTT. Protein sequence: CASSETTGATQYF.

This clone was observed a few times. This sequence joins TRBV29-1 and TRBJ2-3; TRBD2 might be the D (7 bases). Trimming stripped 3 bases from V and 4 bases from J, with 17 bases between. CDR3 length: 15 residues. Germline V gene lookup returns CDR1 SQVTM and CDR2 ANQGSEA. The CDR3 nucleotides read TGCAGCGTTGAGGGGGGGGTGGCAGGGGCAGATACGCAGTATTTT. Translating it yields CSVEGGVAGADTQYF.

Only a few counts were recorded for this clone. J is TRBJ2-1 and V is TRBV18; maybe TRBD2 (5 bases). The germline gives CDR1 KGHSH, CDR2 LQKENI. The CDR3 consists of 13 residues. Deletions cut 4 bases from V and 8 bases from J, with 12 bases between. The CDR3 reads CASSLPSGYEQFF. CDR3 in DNA: TGTGCCAGCTCACTCCCCAGCGGCTATGAGCAGTTCTTC.

This chain joins TRBV29-1 and TRBJ2-3; tentative D call: TRBD1 (6 bases). The CDR3 sequence is 15 residues long. V was shortened by 1 base and J by 0 bases, with 11 bases between the two germline ends. Per germline, CDR1 SQVTM and CDR2 ANQGSEA. The CDR3 sequence: CSVEGGQFSTDTQYF. CDR3 coding DNA: TGCAGCGTTGAAGGGGGGCAGTTTAGCACAGATACGCAGTATTTT.

V is TRBV18 and J is TRBJ1-5, with D perhaps matching TRBD1 (6 bases). The CDR3 length is 15 residues. The ends were cut back, 6 bases at V and 6 bases at J, with 18 bases in the middle. Germline CDR1 reads KGHSH; CDR2 reads LQKENI. CDR3 sequence (DNA): TGTGCCAGCTCCACGGGGGGCGGGGAACGTCAGCCCCAGCATTTT. This codes for CASSTGGGERQPQHF.

This clone occurred a few times. Written as DNA, the CDR3 is TGTGCCAGCAGTGAAACGCCAAGTTGGGGAGCTTTCTTT. Translating it yields CASSETPSWGAFF. This sequence joins TRBV2 and TRBJ1-1; D unresolved. This CDR3 region has 13 residues. Looked up from germline, CDR1 is SNHLY and CDR2 is FYNNEI. Trimming shortened V by 2 bases and J by 10 bases, and 14 bases separated the two germline ends.

This clone has a handful of counts. The chain joins TRBV30 to TRBJ2-4; 7 bases agree with TRBD1. Germline V gene lookup returns CDR1 GTSNPN and CDR2 SVGIG (reference sequence). V gave up 2 bases and J gave up 3 bases; unmatched junction bases: 7. CDR3 size: 15 residues. The CDR3 reads CAWSKTGKVKNIQYF. CDR3 in DNA: TGTGCCTGGAGTAAGACAGGGAAAGTCAAAAACATTCAGTACTTC.

This clone appeared a few times. The chain has TRBV5-6 and TRBJ2-7; D is uncertain. There are 16 residues in the CDR3. In germline, CDR1 is SGHDT, CDR2 YYEEEE. The V end lost 2 bases, the J end lost 1 base, and 16 bases lay between the germline ends. The CDR3 sequence is CASSFRVTQPSYEQYF. The CDR3 nucleotides are TGTGCCAGCAGCTTTAGGGTCACTCAACCGTCCTACGAGCAGTACTTC.

This chain connects TRBV5-1 to TRBJ2-2; possibly TRBD1 for D (6 bases). Germline V gene data show CDR1 as SGHRS and CDR2 as YFSETQ. Trimming left V 9 bases short and J 1 base short, with 13 bases between. The CDR3 length is 14 residues. DNA of the CDR3: TGCGCCACACGCTCAGGGGTGAACACCGGGGAGCTGTTTTTT. It is translated as CATRSGVNTGELFF.

This chain's CDR3 is CATGRTNYGYTF. The CDR3 region has the DNA TGTGCCACCGGCAGAACTAACTATGGCTACACCTTC. This chain joins TRBV2 and TRBJ1-2; D remains unclear. Germline CDR1 SNHLY, CDR2 FYNNEI. V lost 10 bases and J 0 bases, leaving 9 bases between the germline ends. This CDR3 region has 12 residues.

This sequence joins TRBV19 and TRBJ2-2; the D gene could be TRBD1 or TRBD2 (5 bases each). This CDR3 has 15 residues. The germline CDR1 and CDR2 sequences are LNHDA and SQIVND (reference sequence). V lost 8 bases, J lost 5 bases, and 18 bases lay in between. CDR3 DNA: TGTGCCAGTGCCCTGCCGGGACGTAGGACCGGGGAGCTGTTTTTT. It codes for CASALPGRRTGELFF.

The chain combines TRBV7-2 with TRBJ2-3; no clear D. V was clipped by 6 bases and J by 4 bases, with 8 bases between them. Per the germline V gene, CDR1 is SGHTA and CDR2 is FQGNSA. This CDR3 contains 12 residues. The CDR3: CASSQTSDTQYF. Here the CDR3 DNA reads TGTGCCAGCAGTCAGACATCAGATACGCAGTATTTT. Supplemented by reference TRBV7-2 and TRBJ2-3, the full variable domain reads GAGVSQSPSNKVTEKGKDVELRCDPISGHTALYWYRQSLGQGLEFLIYFQGNSAPDKSGLPSDRFSAERTGGSVSTLTIQRTQQEDSAVYLCASSQTSDTQYFGPGTRLTVL.

This sequence joins TRBV7-9 and TRBJ2-7; D possibly matches TRBD1 or TRBD2 (5 bases each). The germline gives CDR1 SEHNR, CDR2 FQNEAQ (reference sequence). Trimming shortened V by 5 bases and J by 1 base, and 12 bases separated the two germline ends. This CDR3 region has 14 residues. CDR3 nucleotide sequence: TGTGCCAGCAGCCAAAACGGGGCATCCTACGAGCAGTACTTC. This translates into CASSQNGASYEQYF.

The CDR3: CASSWGQVNTGELFF. The CDR3 DNA reads as TGTGCCAGCAGCTGGGGACAGGTCAACACCGGGGAGCTGTTTTTT. The chain links TRBV7-9 to TRBJ2-2, with TRBD1 identical over 8 bases. Per the germline V gene, CDR1 is SEHNR and CDR2 is FQNEAQ (reference sequence). The CDR3 is 15 residues long. Germline trimming cut 4 bases from V and 2 bases from J; bases unmatched to any gene: 3.

CDR3 protein: CNGGYEQYF. The CDR3 DNA reads TGTAATGGGGGGTACGAGCAGTACTTC. The chain recombines TRBV27 with TRBJ2-7; a possible D gene is TRBD2 (6 bases). Germline V gene sequence: CDR1 MNHEY, CDR2 SMNVEV (reference sequence). The CDR3 is made up of 9 amino acids.

This clone was seen at least ten times. The genes are TRBV19 and TRBJ2-1; no clear D. Trimming removed 7 bases at V and 0 bases at J, with 16 bases between. CDR1 and CDR2 (germline): LNHDA, SQIVND (reference sequence). The CDR3 totals 16 residues. The CDR3: CASTLGSGSSYNEQFF. DNA of the CDR3: TGTGCCAGTACCCTAGGGTCCGGTAGCTCCTACAATGAGCAGTTCTTC.